A selection of T cell receptor beta chains follows, all from one sample in a study of CXCR3-negative and CXCR3-positive naive CD8 T cells. TCRdb derives one entry per CDR3 protein from the 5' RACE reads, leaving out DNA. The table lists 75,000 to 100,000 distinct CDR3 sequences, with 0.8% to 0.85% in the top ten. The sequenced material came from naive CXCR3+ CD8+ T cells from blood. The origin of the receptors is a human donor in good health. Some clones in this sample may be carry-over from other donors' samples. The CDR3 runs from the conserved cysteine through the conserved F or W.

v_gene	j_gene	CDR3aa
TRBV29-1	TRBJ2-1	CSVGLEINEQFF
TRBV28	TRBJ2-7	CASSLSRVEQYF
TRBV6-6	TRBJ2-1	CASRGDRGLSYNEQFF
TRBV28	TRBJ1-5	CASSTVGNQPQHF
TRBV6-2/TRBV6-3	TRBJ1-1	CASSYFGGTEAFF
TRBV28	TRBJ2-5	CASSSPGTGGGETQYF
TRBV6-4	TRBJ2-1	CASSELGQGINEQFF
TRBV27	TRBJ2-7	CASSLLAAEGLSYEQYF
TRBV19	TRBJ2-5	CARQRLAEKETQYF
TRBV6-6	TRBJ2-7	CASSYWMDTTLEQYF
TRBV20-1	TRBJ2-1	CSAASGTEQFF
TRBV7-2	TRBJ2-3	CASSWGLAGTTDTQYF
TRBV27	TRBJ2-1	CASSLSGGAYYEQFF
TRBV5-1	TRBJ2-7	CASSAGPGLAANEQYF
TRBV4-1	TRBJ2-3	CASSQDGPTDTQYF
TRBV11-2	TRBJ2-3	CASSLQLAGAPDTQYF
TRBV5-5	TRBJ2-2	CASSLRGVDRPNTGELFF
TRBV18	TRBJ2-7	CASTPARGPPGEQYF
TRBV10-1	TRBJ1-1	CASSDGVTNNEAFF
TRBV25-1	TRBJ1-2	CASSDSDYGYTF
TRBV20-1	TRBJ1-1	CSTGDRTGNTEAFF
TRBV28	TRBJ2-2	CASSVKRTTNTGELFF
TRBV6-1	TRBJ2-7	CAGSGLGDYEQYF
TRBV7-7	TRBJ2-5	CASSEGRGGEETQYF
TRBV3-1	TRBJ1-2	CASSPSAGQIYGYTF
TRBV10-1	TRBJ2-3	CASSYLSAGESTDTQYF
TRBV28	TRBJ1-1	CASSETGVRTEAFF
TRBV28	TRBJ2-1	CASSLGPSNYNEQFF
TRBV20-1	TRBJ2-7	CSARATDTTYEQYF
TRBV2	TRBJ2-3	CASRGLAEWGDTQYF
TRBV30	TRBJ2-1	CAWSPLDTSYNEQFF
TRBV7-2	TRBJ1-3	CASSSWTGNTIYF
TRBV7-3	TRBJ2-1	CASSSTGGVNEQFF
TRBV15	TRBJ2-2	CATSRGQGELFF
TRBV20-1	TRBJ2-2	CSASVQSTGELFF
TRBV19	TRBJ2-2	CATRTGDYTGELFF
TRBV11-2	TRBJ2-1	CASILTGNNEQFF
TRBV7-6	TRBJ1-1	CASTLEKLTEAFF
TRBV6-5	TRBJ2-7	CASSPGSGREQYF
TRBV2	TRBJ2-1	CAPKIVPYNEQFF
TRBV6-1	TRBJ2-7	CASSEYTDSYEQYF
TRBV14	TRBJ2-1	CASSQVGNYNEQFF
TRBV5-1	TRBJ2-7	CASSLGPYHYEQYF
TRBV6-2/TRBV6-3	TRBJ2-1	CASSRGDEQFF
TRBV20-1	TRBJ2-7	CSVPPPDSEQYF
TRBV29-1	TRBJ2-1	CSVDIQGGSYNEQFF
TRBV14	TRBJ2-1	CASQATGDISYNEQLF
TRBV20-1	TRBJ2-7	CSARDSTYEQYF
TRBV13	TRBJ1-6	CASSLRVGENSPLHF
TRBV5-1	TRBJ2-7	CASSLGRQGATYEQYF
TRBV9	TRBJ2-7	CASSARGLSYEQYF
TRBV5-1	TRBJ1-1	CASSPGQAESTEAFF
TRBV20-1	TRBJ2-1	CSARVGTGDYNEQFF
TRBV3-1	TRBJ2-1	CASSQVYLGPANEQFF
TRBV29-1	TRBJ1-1	CSVDPGGTEAFF
TRBV7-2	TRBJ2-7	CASRSDFDQYF
TRBV4-1	TRBJ2-3	CASSQVGMAGTDTQYF